The 5 T cell receptor beta chains in this list originate from one sample, sequenced in a study of blood T cell repertoires in COVID-19. Generated by immunoSEQ multiplex PCR, the TCRdb table keeps only in-frame clones and is missing some. Among approximately 200,000 clones listed, about 90% were seen once. Material: peripheral blood. The source of these receptors is a woman between 45 and 60 years old with acute or convalescent COVID-19.

V usage is TRBV13 and J usage is TRBJ2-1, with TRBD2 matching over 14 bases. This CDR3 spans 16 amino acids. Germline assignment: CDR1 PRHDT and CDR2 FYEKMQ (reference sequence). Germline trimming cut 5 bases from V and 8 bases from J; bases unmatched to any gene: 8. CDR3 bases: TGTGCCAGCAGCCCCCCCGGGACTAGCGGGGGCGATGAGCAGTTCTTC. Translation gives CASSPPGTSGGDEQFF.

CDR3 sequence: CASTPDTRNEQFF. In nucleotides, the CDR3 is TGTGCCAGCACGCCGGACACACGCAATGAGCAGTTCTTC. The chain carries TRBV18 and TRBJ2-1, with D perhaps TRBD1 (5 bases). The CDR3 runs to 13 residues. Trimming took off 8 bases at V and 6 bases at J, with 14 bases between the two ends. CDR1 is KGHSH and CDR2 is LQKENI in the germline V gene.

The CDR3 region is CASSVLQGTVRYGYTF. CDR3 coding DNA: TGTGCCAGCAGTGTATTACAGGGAACCGTACGCTATGGCTACACCTTC. The V call is TRBV6-6, the J call TRBJ1-2; maybe TRBD1 (6 bases). V gave up 5 bases and J gave up 4 bases, with 20 bases separating them. The germline gives CDR1 MNHNY, CDR2 SVGAGI (reference sequence). The CDR3 runs to 16 residues.

V gene TRBV7-3 combines with J gene TRBJ1-1; TRBD1 matches 8 bases. V trimming: 5 bases; J trimming: 3 bases; junction bases outside the gene matches: 5. This CDR3 region has 14 residues. CDR1 is SGHTA and CDR2 is FQGTGA in the germline V gene. Here the CDR3 reads CASSPGQGDTEAFF. The CDR3 coding sequence is TGTGCCAGCAGCCCCGGACAGGGAGACACTGAAGCTTTCTTT.

The table lists this clone with a count of one. The gene calls are TRBV7-2 and TRBJ2-1; D unclear. Germline CDR1 is SGHTA and CDR2 is FQGNSA. Between the trimmed V and J ends, which lost 7 bases and 0 bases, there was a span of 7 bases. This CDR3 is 13 amino acids long. The CDR3 sequence is CASKHSSYNEQFF. As DNA, the CDR3 is TGTGCCAGCAAGCACAGCTCCTACAATGAGCAGTTCTTC.